The 13 T cell receptor beta chains presented below share a single source sample, sequenced in a study of T cell repertoires in cytomegalovirus infection. TCRdb reanalysed the reads using MiXCR and keeps one entry per CDR3 protein. The table lists about 220,000 distinct CDR3 sequences, 38% of them singletons. No antigen is known for these receptors. Sequencing used CD8+ T cells from cultured PBMCs, obtained from culture after CMV antigen stimulation. The receptor set was obtained from a human donor in good health (CMV status not recorded). Some clones in this sample may be carry-over from other donors' samples.

This clonotype was observed a few times. The rearrangement links TRBV18 to TRBJ1-2; D remains ambiguous. The V gene's germline CDR1 is KGHSH and CDR2 LQKENI. The CDR3 has 15 residues. V lost 6 bases to trimming and J lost 4 bases, with 18 bases between them. The CDR3 DNA reads TGTGCCAGCTCGGTCGCGCGGAGGGTGGGCTATGGCTACACCTTC. Encoded protein: CASSVARRVGYGYTF.

This clonotype was detected once. The chain has TRBV7-4 and TRBJ2-7, with 8 bases aligning to TRBD1. Germline V gene sequence: CDR1 SGHVT, CDR2 SQSDAQ. The ends lost 0 bases at V and 1 base at J; junction bases unmatched: 5. The CDR3 consists of 16 residues. The CDR3 sequence: CASSLAQTGESYEQYF. The CDR3 DNA follows: TGTGCCAGCAGCTTAGCGCAGACAGGGGAATCCTACGAGCAGTACTTC.

This clonotype was detected only a few times. The chain carries TRBV6-1 and TRBJ2-3, with 10 positions matching TRBD2. Germline values: CDR1 MNHNS, CDR2 SASEGT. The V segment lost 10 bases and the J segment 1 base; nucleotides outside the gene matches: 8. The CDR3 is 15 amino acids. The CDR3 DNA reads as TGTGCCACCGGACTAGCGGTTTCCCGCACAGATACGCAGTATTTT. It is translated as CATGLAVSRTDTQYF.

This clonotype has a handful of counts. The chain recombines TRBV27 with TRBJ2-3; D uncertain. Trimming shortened V by 7 bases and J by 2 bases, and 13 bases separated the two germline ends. The CDR3 spans 14 residues. The V gene's germline CDR1 is MNHEY and CDR2 SMNVEV (reference sequence). DNA of the CDR3: TGTGCCAGCACCCTGGCACGGTCCACAGATACGCAGTATTTT. It encodes CASTLARSTDTQYF.

This clonotype showed up many times. The rearrangement joins TRBV7-8 to TRBJ2-1, with no clear D. V lost 3 bases to trimming and J lost 0 bases, with 6 bases between them. In germline, CDR1 is SGHVS, CDR2 FQNEAQ. This CDR3 is 14 amino acids long. CDR3 amino acids: CASSFSPSYNEQFF. As DNA, the CDR3 is TGTGCCAGCAGCTTCTCTCCCTCCTACAATGAGCAGTTCTTC.

The chain links TRBV7-3 to TRBJ2-3, with 10 bases matching TRBD2. Germline trimming cut 6 bases from V and 1 base from J; bases unmatched to any gene: 4. Germline CDR1 reads SGHTA; CDR2 reads FQGTGA. This CDR3 is 15 amino acids long. CDR3 amino acids: CASSSSGSRTDTQYF. CDR3 sequence (DNA): TGTGCCAGCAGTTCTAGCGGGAGCCGCACAGATACGCAGTATTTT. The whole variable domain, remainder taken from reference TRBV7-3 and TRBJ2-3, is GAGVSQTPSNKVTEKGKYVELRCDPISGHTALYWYRQSLGQGPEFLIYFQGTGAADDSGLPNDRFFAVRPEGSVSTLKIQRTERGDSAVYLCASSSSGSRTDTQYFGPGTRLTVL.

The chain uses TRBV27 and TRBJ2-1, with 10 positions matching TRBD1. The CDR3 is 15 residues long. J gave up 7 bases and V 2 bases, and 5 bases lay outside the gene matches. Germline CDR1 MNHEY, CDR2 SMNVEV (reference sequence). The CDR3 loop reads CASSLDRGRRNEQFF. The CDR3 DNA reads TGTGCCAGCAGTTTAGACAGGGGGCGCAGGAATGAGCAGTTCTTC.

This chain uses TRBV28 with TRBJ2-7; a weak D match, TRBD1 (6 bases). Germline V gives CDR1 MDHEN, CDR2 SYDVKM. V lost 6 bases and J lost 3, with 9 bases in between. The CDR3 loop spans 12 amino acids. For the CDR3, the DNA is TGTGCCAGCAGCTACAGGGTCTACGAGCAGTACTTC. Its translation: CASSYRVYEQYF.

The chain carries TRBV28 and TRBJ2-5; 7 bases map to TRBD1. CDR3 length: 15 amino acids. The J segment lost 2 bases and the V segment lost 11 bases, leaving 14 bases of the junction unmatched. Germline values: CDR1 MDHEN, CDR2 SYDVKM. The CDR3 bases are TGTGCCGGATCAGACAGGGATAGCCCTCAAGAGACCCAGTACTTC. This encodes CAGSDRDSPQETQYF.

This clonotype was detected many times. The chain links TRBV29-1 to TRBJ2-7; 7 bases are shared with TRBD1. Germline V gene sequence: CDR1 SQVTM, CDR2 ANQGSEA. The V segment lost 0 bases and the J segment 0 bases; nucleotides outside the gene matches: 5. The CDR3 spans 15 residues. CDR3 nucleotide sequence: TGCAGCGTTGAAGATGAGACAGGGAGCTCCTACGAGCAGTACTTC. Encoded protein: CSVEDETGSSYEQYF.

This chain connects TRBV7-4 to TRBJ1-2; D remains unclear. Germline CDR1 reads SGHVT; CDR2 reads SQSDAQ. V lost 4 bases, J lost 7 bases, and 10 bases lay in between. This CDR3 is 12 amino acids long. The CDR3 DNA follows: TGTGCCAGCAGCTCACCTGAGGGTGGCTACACCTTC. Encoded protein: CASSSPEGGYTF.

The chain has TRBV19 and TRBJ2-3; 8 bases align to TRBD2. The CDR3 is 15 amino acids. V was clipped by 3 bases and J by 5 bases; unmatched bases: 7. Germline V lookup: CDR1 LNHDA, CDR2 SQIVND (reference sequence). The CDR3, as DNA: TGTGCCAGTAGTATTCGCCCGGGAGGGAAAGATACGCAGTATTTT. Its translation is CASSIRPGGKDTQYF.

This clonotype was counted between two and nine times. J is TRBJ2-7 and V is TRBV7-3, with TRBD1 matching over 7 bases. The CDR3 is 13 residues long. Germline lookup yields CDR1 SGHTA and CDR2 FQGTGA. Losses at the gene ends were 5 bases for V and 4 bases for J; bases not matched to a gene: 5. DNA for the CDR3: TGTGCCAGCAGCATCCGACAGGGATACGAGCAGTACTTC. As protein: CASSIRQGYEQYF.